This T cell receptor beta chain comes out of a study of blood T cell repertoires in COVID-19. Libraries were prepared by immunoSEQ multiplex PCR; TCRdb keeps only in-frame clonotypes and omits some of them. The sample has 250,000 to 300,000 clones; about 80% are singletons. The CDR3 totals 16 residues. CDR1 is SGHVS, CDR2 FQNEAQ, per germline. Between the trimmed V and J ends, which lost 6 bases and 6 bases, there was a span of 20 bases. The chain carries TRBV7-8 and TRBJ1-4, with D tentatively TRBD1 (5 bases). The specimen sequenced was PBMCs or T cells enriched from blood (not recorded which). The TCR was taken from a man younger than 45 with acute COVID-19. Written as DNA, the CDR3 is TGTGCCAGCAGGCACGACAAGGGGTCAGGGCATGAAAAACTGTTTTTT. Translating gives CASRHDKGSGHEKLFF.